This T cell receptor (beta chain) was found in a study of T-cell reconstitution after alpha-beta-depleted transplantation in children. Construction of the TCRbeta library involved unique molecular identifiers. TCRdb re-called the PCR reads with MiXCR, one entry per CDR3 protein. The sample lists 500,000 to 600,000 distinct CDR3 sequences, 18% occurring once. CDR3 length: 15 amino acids. Trimming pared 3 bases from V and 6 bases from J, leaving 17 bases between. This clonotype was picked up a small number of times. The clonotype was recovered from a human donor who donated a stem cell graft to a child with acute lymphoblastic leukemia. The chain employs TRBV12-3 or TRBV12-4 and TRBJ1-2; D is possibly TRBD1 (6 bases). The starting material was PBMCs from the stem cell graft donor, obtained from the stem cell graft. The CDR3 coding sequence is TGTGCCAGCAGTTTCCCAGGGGCCGCTGCGAATGGCTACACCTTC. Protein: CASSFPGAAANGYTF.